This T cell receptor (beta chain) was observed in a study of blood T cell repertoires in COVID-19. Turning to the study itself: Specimens from acute and convalescent COVID-19 originated in the United States, Italy and Spain. Sources were T cells, B-cell-depleted T cells, or PBMCs; the material itself was cDNA or gDNA.

As processed by the authors: Scientists estimated how many nucleated cells there were by amplifying reference gene primers. Data came from immunoSEQ multiplex PCR; TCRdb stores just in-frame clones and leaves some out. That table furnishes V, J and clone size, whereas the DNA furnished D and trimming. Here the sample spans 60,000 or so clones, more than 70% being singletons. There are 13 residues in the CDR3. The germline V gene has CDR1 SNHLY and CDR2 FYNNEI. Germline trimming cut 5 bases from V and 11 bases from J; bases unmatched to any gene: 8. The J gene is TRBJ2-4, the V gene TRBV2; TRBD1 aligns across 8 bases. This clonotype was sampled from a man between 60 and 75 years old with active or convalescent COVID-19. Sample: peripheral blood. CDR3 nucleotide sequence: TGTGCCAGCAGTCAAATGGGACAGGCCTTTCAGTACTTC. As protein: CASSQMGQAFQYF.